This entry lists 25 T cell receptor beta chains sequenced from one sample in a study of spatial heterogeneity in lung cancer. TCRdb re-called the 5' RACE reads with MiXCR, one entry per CDR3 protein. The sample lists 12,000 or so distinct CDR3 sequences; roughly an eighth were seen once. Time point noted: sample taken at primary tumor resection. The study sequenced unsorted whole RNA from tumor, nontumor lung or frozen PBMC. The specimen was PBMCs, collected at surgery. All receptors come from a female donor with early-stage non-small cell lung cancer.

This clonotype is labeled medium-sized. V gene TRBV13 combines with J gene TRBJ2-7; no reliable D call. The germline V gene encodes CDR1 PRHDT and CDR2 FYEKMQ (reference sequence). CDR3 length: 13 residues. Trimming shortened V by 5 bases and J by 0 bases, and 8 bases separated the two germline ends. Here the CDR3 reads CASSAPYSYEQYF. The CDR3 nucleotides read TGTGCCAGCAGCGCCCCCTACTCCTACGAGCAGTACTTC.

By frequency in the sample, this clonotype is medium-sized. V gene TRBV12-3 or TRBV12-4 combines with J gene TRBJ2-1; D call uncertain. The V and J ends lost 6 bases and 9 bases respectively, with 12 bases between them. This CDR3 is 12 amino acids long. This chain's CDR3 is CASSLRVGEQFF. Here the CDR3 DNA reads TGTGCCAGCAGCCTAAGGGTTGGTGAGCAGTTCTTC.

This clonotype was recorded many times. The chain recombines TRBV28 with TRBJ1-1; D not certain. Trimming cost V 5 bases and J 4 bases, with 11 bases left between them. The CDR3 is made up of 13 amino acids. Looked up from germline, CDR1 is MDHEN and CDR2 is SYDVKM. DNA of the CDR3: TGTGCCAGCAGTCCGTCGACGGGCACTGAAGCTTTCTTT. It yields the protein CASSPSTGTEAFF.

This clonotype was observed at least ten times. The genes are TRBV7-9 and TRBJ2-3, with 9 nucleotides matching TRBD2. The CDR3 runs to 14 residues. The germline gives CDR1 SEHNR, CDR2 FQNEAQ (reference sequence). V dropped 3 bases and J dropped 7; count of bases not matched to a gene: 5. Here the CDR3 reads CASSLAGGLNTQYF. The CDR3 DNA reads as TGTGCCAGCAGCTTGGCGGGGGGGCTAAATACGCAGTATTTT.

V and J are TRBV9 and TRBJ2-1, with D hard to call. CDR3 length equals 15 residues. Germline lookup yields CDR1 SGDLS and CDR2 YYNGEE. V dropped 0 bases and J dropped 3 bases, with 10 bases sitting between them. The CDR3 region has the DNA TGTGCCAGCAGCGTAGTAGGCCAAAACTACAATGAGCAGTTCTTC. Translated, it gives CASSVVGQNYNEQFF. The full variable domain, in which reference TRBV9 and TRBJ2-1 provide the parts outside the CDR3, is DSGVTQTPKHLITATGQRVTLRCSPRSGDLSVYWYQQSLDQGLQFLIQYYNGEERAKGNILERFSAQQFPDLHSELNLSSLELGDSALYFCASSVVGQNYNEQFFGPGTRLTVL.

This clonotype is classed as medium-sized. The rearrangement uses TRBV7-2 and TRBJ2-7; D remains ambiguous. CDR3 length: 14 residues. Trimming pared 1 base from V and 6 bases from J, leaving 13 bases between. The germline gives CDR1 SGHTA, CDR2 FQGNSA. This CDR3 is CASSLDVVRGEQYF. The DNA for the CDR3 is TGTGCCAGCAGCTTAGACGTAGTTCGTGGCGAGCAGTACTTC. The whole variable domain, remainder taken from reference TRBV7-2 and TRBJ2-7, is GAGVSQSPSNKVTEKGKDVELRCDPISGHTALYWYRQSLGQGLEFLIYFQGNSAPDKSGLPSDRFSAERTGGSVSTLTIQRTQQEDSAVYLCASSLDVVRGEQYFGPGTRLTVT.

This clonotype was seen a handful of times. The V gene is TRBV19, the J gene TRBJ1-4; D might be TRBD1 (6 bases). The CDR3 totals 15 residues. Looked up from germline, CDR1 is LNHDA and CDR2 is SQIVND (reference sequence). V was shortened by 7 bases and J by 5 bases, with 17 bases between the two germline ends. This CDR3 reads CASTSPGHQNEKLFF. CDR3 nucleotide sequence: TGTGCCAGTACTTCTCCGGGACACCAGAATGAAAAACTGTTTTTT.

This clonotype turned up a few times. CDR3 amino acids: CASSLEGGAGNTIYF. As DNA, the CDR3 is TGTGCCAGCAGCTTAGAGGGGGGTGCTGGAAACACCATATATTTT. This chain joins TRBV7-9 and TRBJ1-3, with D tentatively TRBD1 (6 bases). The germline CDR1 and CDR2 sequences are SEHNR and FQNEAQ (reference sequence). CDR3 length: 15 residues. V was cut by 1 base and J by 2 bases, with 9 bases left in between.

This clonotype was recorded many times. The chain employs TRBV7-2 and TRBJ2-7; perhaps D is TRBD1 or TRBD2 (7 bases each). V was trimmed by 5 bases and J by 5 bases, leaving 19 bases between them. The CDR3 extends over 15 amino acids. The germline CDR1 and CDR2 sequences are SGHTA and FQGNSA. The CDR3 spells CASSPQGRGFNEQYF. DNA for the CDR3: TGTGCCAGCAGCCCACAGGGGAGGGGGTTTAACGAGCAGTACTTC.

This clonotype was found many times. The chain has TRBV28 and TRBJ1-1; weak D call: TRBD1 (6 bases). V lost 7 bases to trimming and J lost 4 bases, with 22 bases between them. CDR1 is MDHEN, CDR2 SYDVKM, per germline. The CDR3 loop spans 16 amino acids. The CDR3 region has the DNA TGTGCCAGCAACCTCCCGGGGAGGGGGAGAGGCACTGAAGCTTTCTTT. This codes for CASNLPGRGRGTEAFF.

This clonotype ranks as medium-sized (0.01 to 0.1%). The chain links TRBV19 to TRBJ1-5; D is unclear. CDR3 length equals 14 residues. V was cut by 7 bases and J by 4 bases, with 14 bases left in between. CDR1 and CDR2 (germline): LNHDA, SQIVND (reference sequence). The CDR3 DNA reads TGTGCCAGTAATAGCAGGCCCGAGAATCAGCCCCAGCATTTT. Residues: CASNSRPENQPQHF.

By frequency in the sample, this clonotype is medium-sized. Written as DNA, the CDR3 is TGTGCCAGCAGCCAAGAGCTGGCAGGGAACTATGGCTACACCTTC. Protein product: CASSQELAGNYGYTF. The chain recombines TRBV14 with TRBJ1-2; tentative D call: TRBD1 (5 bases). The CDR3 is made up of 15 amino acids. Trimming removed 0 bases from V and 2 bases from J, with 10 bases in between. Germline CDR1 is SGHDN and CDR2 is FVKESK.

This clonotype was recorded many times. The V and J genes are TRBV6-5 and TRBJ2-3; tentatively, D is TRBD1 (8 bases). This CDR3 has 17 amino acids. The germline CDR1 and CDR2 sequences are MNHEY and SVGAGI. Trimming removed 6 bases from V and 4 bases from J, with 23 bases in between. CDR3 bases: TGTGCCAGCAGCCGTACAACAGGACAGGGAGGGGCAGATACGCAGTATTTT. This codes for CASSRTTGQGGADTQYF.

The J gene is TRBJ1-1, the V gene TRBV29-1; maybe TRBD1 (5 bases). V was shortened by 7 bases and J by 0 bases, with 12 bases between the two germline ends. The germline V gene has CDR1 SQVTM and CDR2 ANQGSEA. The CDR3 is 13 residues long. The chain's CDR3 is CSEAGTLNTEAFF. The CDR3 nucleotides are TGCAGCGAAGCCGGGACTCTGAACACTGAAGCTTTCTTT.

This clonotype is medium-sized in the sample. The chain combines TRBV7-2 with TRBJ2-6; D not certain. Germline V gene lookup returns CDR1 SGHTA and CDR2 FQGNSA. The CDR3 spans 15 residues. The ends were cut back, 1 base at V and 2 bases at J, with 6 bases in the middle. CDR3 DNA sequence: TGTGCCAGCAGCTTAGAAGCTACTGGGGCCAACGTCCTGACTTTC. Its protein product is CASSLEATGANVLTF.

This clonotype is deemed medium-sized. The rearrangement joins TRBV29-1 to TRBJ1-1; 9 positions match TRBD1. The CDR3 runs 14 residues. Germline assignment: CDR1 SQVTM and CDR2 ANQGSEA. The junction had 9 bases not matched to a gene; V was cut back by 4 bases and J by 6 bases. CDR3 sequence: CSVAHQQGAPEAFF. As DNA, the CDR3 is TGCAGCGTTGCCCACCAACAGGGGGCCCCTGAAGCTTTCTTT.

This clonotype is termed medium-sized (0.01 to 0.1%). The rearrangement joins TRBV7-9 to TRBJ1-5; 7 bases map to TRBD1. This CDR3 spans 13 amino acids. Germline V gene data show CDR1 as SEHNR and CDR2 as FQNEAQ (reference sequence). The ends lost 5 bases at V and 7 bases at J; junction bases unmatched: 5. The CDR3 nucleotides read TGTGCCAGCAGCGCTACAGGGGACCAGCCCCAGCATTTT. This sequence encodes CASSATGDQPQHF.

This clonotype was counted many times. This chain joins TRBV29-1 and TRBJ1-1, with a tentative D call TRBD1 (6 bases). The germline gives CDR1 SQVTM, CDR2 ANQGSEA. V was cut by 7 bases and J by 0 bases, with 12 bases left in between. This CDR3 spans 13 amino acids. DNA for the CDR3: TGCAGCGGGACGGGGACATTGAACACTGAAGCTTTCTTT. It codes for CSGTGTLNTEAFF.

By proportion, this clonotype is medium-sized. The gene calls are TRBV6-2 or TRBV6-3 and TRBJ1-1, with TRBD1 as a possible D gene (5 bases). Germline loops: CDR1 MNHEY, CDR2 SVGEGT. Trimming shortened V by 5 bases and J by 1 base, and 14 bases separated the two germline ends. The CDR3 has 15 residues. The CDR3 sequence is CASSRMSGGNTEAFF. The CDR3 coding sequence is TGTGCCAGCAGTAGGATGAGTGGGGGGAACACTGAAGCTTTCTTT.

About this clonotype itself: One junction end does not reproduce the germline sequence, and a read error may be involved. The CDR3 is CASNLYKIHTGELFF. The CDR3 coding sequence is TGTGCCAGCAACTTATACAAGATTCACACCGGGGAGCTGTTTTTT. The chain joins TRBV7-9 to TRBJ2-2, with D unclear. CDR3 length equals 15 residues. The germline gives CDR1 SEHNR, CDR2 FQNEAQ (reference sequence). Full variable domain (missing parts from reference TRBV7-9 and TRBJ2-2): DTGVSQNPRHKITKRGQNVTFRCDPISEHNRLYWYRQTLGQGPEFLTYFQNEAQLEKSRLLSDRFSAERPKGSFSTLEIQRTEQGDSAMYLCASNLYKIHTGELFFGEGSRLTVL.

Judged by abundance, this clonotype is medium-sized. This chain connects TRBV21-1 to TRBJ2-4; TRBD2 is the table's D call and was not checked against the DNA. TRBV21-1 is a listed pseudogene. The CDR3 is 17 amino acids. Here the CDR3 reads CASTKGGRAIAKNIQYF. CDR3 DNA sequence: TGTGCCAGCACCAAAGGCGGCAGGGCCATAGCCAAAAACATTCAGTACTTC.

This clonotype is judged medium-sized (0.01 to 0.1%). The chain is built from TRBV7-2 and TRBJ2-3, with a tentative D call TRBD2 (5 bases). The length of the CDR3 is 16 residues. The germline V gene encodes CDR1 SGHTA and CDR2 FQGNSA. V shed 1 base and J shed 9 bases, with 20 bases lying between them. Here the CDR3 DNA reads TGTGCCAGCAGCTTAGAGGCGCGGCAACCTAGGAGGACGCAGTATTTT. It specifies CASSLEARQPRRTQYF.

This clonotype was observed many times. The chain carries TRBV5-1 and TRBJ2-7, with a possible D match to TRBD2 (6 bases). There are 15 residues in the CDR3. Germline V gene lookup returns CDR1 SGHRS and CDR2 YFSETQ. With 0 bases removed from V and 7 bases from J, the gap between germline ends came to 17 bases. CDR3 region: CASSLGTSSLWEQYF. The CDR3 DNA sequence: TGCGCCAGCAGCTTGGGAACTAGCAGCCTATGGGAGCAGTACTTC. The variable domain in full, with the rest retrieved from reference TRBV5-1 and TRBJ2-7, is KAGVTQTPRYLIKTRGQQVTLSCSPISGHRSVSWYQQTPGQGLQFLFEYFSETQRNKGNFPGRFSGRQFSNSRSEMNVSTLELGDSALYLCASSLGTSSLWEQYFGPGTRLTVT.

This clonotype qualifies as medium-sized. The chain couples TRBV23-1 to TRBJ2-7; 16 bases fit TRBD2. TRBV23-1 qualifies as an ORF whose function is uncertain. Unmatched junction bases numbered 0, after V lost 5 bases and J lost 2 bases. The CDR3 is made up of 15 amino acids. The CDR3 here is CASSGTSGGAYEQYF. CDR3 coding DNA: TGCGCCAGCAGTGGGACTAGCGGGGGGGCCTACGAGCAGTACTTC.

By share of the sample, this clonotype is medium-sized (0.01 to 0.1%). The chain uses TRBV7-9 and TRBJ2-5; 8 bases match TRBD2. This CDR3 spans 16 amino acids. CDR1 is SEHNR, CDR2 FQNEAQ, per germline (reference sequence). V gave up 4 bases and J gave up 1 base; unmatched junction bases: 8. The CDR3 sequence: CASSSSGTRVQETQYF. Here the CDR3 DNA reads TGTGCCAGCAGCTCCTCCGGGACTAGGGTCCAAGAGACCCAGTACTTC.